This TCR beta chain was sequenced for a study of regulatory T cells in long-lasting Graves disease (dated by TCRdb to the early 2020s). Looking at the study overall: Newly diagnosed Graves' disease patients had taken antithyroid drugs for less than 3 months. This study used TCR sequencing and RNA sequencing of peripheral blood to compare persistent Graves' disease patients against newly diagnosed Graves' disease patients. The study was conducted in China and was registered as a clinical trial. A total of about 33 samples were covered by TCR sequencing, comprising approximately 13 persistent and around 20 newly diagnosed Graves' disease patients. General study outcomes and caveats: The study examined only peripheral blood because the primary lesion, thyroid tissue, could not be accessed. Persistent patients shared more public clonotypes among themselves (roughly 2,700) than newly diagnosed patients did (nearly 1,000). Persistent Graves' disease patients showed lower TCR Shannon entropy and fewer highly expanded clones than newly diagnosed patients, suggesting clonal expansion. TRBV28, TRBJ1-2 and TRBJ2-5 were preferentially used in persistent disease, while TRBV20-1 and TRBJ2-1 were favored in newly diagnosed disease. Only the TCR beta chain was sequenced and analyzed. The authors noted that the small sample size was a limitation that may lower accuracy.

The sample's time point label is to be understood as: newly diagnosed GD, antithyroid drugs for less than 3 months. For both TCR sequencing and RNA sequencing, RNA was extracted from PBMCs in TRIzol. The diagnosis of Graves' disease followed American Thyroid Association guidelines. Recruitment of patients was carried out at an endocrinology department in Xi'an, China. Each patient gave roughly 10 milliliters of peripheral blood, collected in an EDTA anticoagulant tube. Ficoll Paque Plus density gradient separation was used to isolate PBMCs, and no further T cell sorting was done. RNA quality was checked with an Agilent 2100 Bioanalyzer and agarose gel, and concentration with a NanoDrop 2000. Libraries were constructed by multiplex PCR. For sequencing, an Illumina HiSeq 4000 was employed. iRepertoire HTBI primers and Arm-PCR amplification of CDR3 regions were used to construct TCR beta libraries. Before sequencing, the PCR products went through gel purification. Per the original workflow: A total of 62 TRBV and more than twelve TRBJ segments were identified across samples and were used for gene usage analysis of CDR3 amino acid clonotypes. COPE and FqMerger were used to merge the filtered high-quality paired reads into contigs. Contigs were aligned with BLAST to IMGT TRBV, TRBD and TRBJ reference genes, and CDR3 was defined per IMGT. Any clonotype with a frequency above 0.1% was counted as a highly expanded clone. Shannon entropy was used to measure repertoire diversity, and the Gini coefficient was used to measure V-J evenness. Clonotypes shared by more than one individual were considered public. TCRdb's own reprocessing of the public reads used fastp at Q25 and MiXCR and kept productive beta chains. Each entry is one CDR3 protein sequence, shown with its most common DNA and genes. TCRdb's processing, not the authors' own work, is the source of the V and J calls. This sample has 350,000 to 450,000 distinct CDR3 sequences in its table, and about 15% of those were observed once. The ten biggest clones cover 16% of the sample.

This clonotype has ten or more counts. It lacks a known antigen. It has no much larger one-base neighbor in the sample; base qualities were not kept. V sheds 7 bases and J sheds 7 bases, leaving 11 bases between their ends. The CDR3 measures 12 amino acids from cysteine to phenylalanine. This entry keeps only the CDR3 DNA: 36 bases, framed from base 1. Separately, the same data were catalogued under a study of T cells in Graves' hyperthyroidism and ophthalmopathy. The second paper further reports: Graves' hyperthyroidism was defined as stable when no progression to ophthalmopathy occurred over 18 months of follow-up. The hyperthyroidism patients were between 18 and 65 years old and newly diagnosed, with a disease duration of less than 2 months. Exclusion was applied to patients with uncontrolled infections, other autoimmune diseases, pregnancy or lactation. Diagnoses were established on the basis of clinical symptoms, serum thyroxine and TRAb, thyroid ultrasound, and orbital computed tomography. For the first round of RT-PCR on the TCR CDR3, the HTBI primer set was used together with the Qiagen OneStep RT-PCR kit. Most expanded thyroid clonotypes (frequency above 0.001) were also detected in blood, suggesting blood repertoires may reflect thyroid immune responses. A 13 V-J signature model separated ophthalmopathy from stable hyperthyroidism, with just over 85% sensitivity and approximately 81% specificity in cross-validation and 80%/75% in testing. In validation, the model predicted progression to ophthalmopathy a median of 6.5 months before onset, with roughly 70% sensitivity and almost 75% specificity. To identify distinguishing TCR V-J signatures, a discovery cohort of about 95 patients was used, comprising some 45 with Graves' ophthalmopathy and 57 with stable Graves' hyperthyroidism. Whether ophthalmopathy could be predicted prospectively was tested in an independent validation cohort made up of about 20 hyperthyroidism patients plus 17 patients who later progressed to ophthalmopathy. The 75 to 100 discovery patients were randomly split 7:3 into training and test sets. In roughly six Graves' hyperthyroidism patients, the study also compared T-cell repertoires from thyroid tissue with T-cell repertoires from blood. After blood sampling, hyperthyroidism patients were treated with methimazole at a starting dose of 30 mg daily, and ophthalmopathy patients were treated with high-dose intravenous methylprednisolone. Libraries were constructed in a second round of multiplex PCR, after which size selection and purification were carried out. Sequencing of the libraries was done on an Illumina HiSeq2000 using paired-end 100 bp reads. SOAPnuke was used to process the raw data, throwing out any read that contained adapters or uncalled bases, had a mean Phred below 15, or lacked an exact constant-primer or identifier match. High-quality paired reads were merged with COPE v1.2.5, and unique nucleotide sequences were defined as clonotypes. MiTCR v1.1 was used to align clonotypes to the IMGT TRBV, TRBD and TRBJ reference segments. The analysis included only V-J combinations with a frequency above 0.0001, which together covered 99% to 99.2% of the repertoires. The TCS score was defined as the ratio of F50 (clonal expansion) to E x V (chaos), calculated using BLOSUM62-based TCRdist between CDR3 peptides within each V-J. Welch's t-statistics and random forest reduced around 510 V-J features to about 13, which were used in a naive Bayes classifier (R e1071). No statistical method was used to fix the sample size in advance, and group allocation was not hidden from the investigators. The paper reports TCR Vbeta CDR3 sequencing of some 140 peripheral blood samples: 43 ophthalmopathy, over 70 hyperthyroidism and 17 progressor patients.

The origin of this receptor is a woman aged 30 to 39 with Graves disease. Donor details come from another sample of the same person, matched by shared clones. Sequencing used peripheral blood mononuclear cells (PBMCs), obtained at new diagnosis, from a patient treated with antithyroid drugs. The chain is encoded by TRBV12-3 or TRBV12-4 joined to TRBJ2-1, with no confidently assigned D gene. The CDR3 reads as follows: CASTPGRNEQFF. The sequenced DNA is TGTGCCAGCACCCCAGGTCGGAATGAGCAGTTCTTC.